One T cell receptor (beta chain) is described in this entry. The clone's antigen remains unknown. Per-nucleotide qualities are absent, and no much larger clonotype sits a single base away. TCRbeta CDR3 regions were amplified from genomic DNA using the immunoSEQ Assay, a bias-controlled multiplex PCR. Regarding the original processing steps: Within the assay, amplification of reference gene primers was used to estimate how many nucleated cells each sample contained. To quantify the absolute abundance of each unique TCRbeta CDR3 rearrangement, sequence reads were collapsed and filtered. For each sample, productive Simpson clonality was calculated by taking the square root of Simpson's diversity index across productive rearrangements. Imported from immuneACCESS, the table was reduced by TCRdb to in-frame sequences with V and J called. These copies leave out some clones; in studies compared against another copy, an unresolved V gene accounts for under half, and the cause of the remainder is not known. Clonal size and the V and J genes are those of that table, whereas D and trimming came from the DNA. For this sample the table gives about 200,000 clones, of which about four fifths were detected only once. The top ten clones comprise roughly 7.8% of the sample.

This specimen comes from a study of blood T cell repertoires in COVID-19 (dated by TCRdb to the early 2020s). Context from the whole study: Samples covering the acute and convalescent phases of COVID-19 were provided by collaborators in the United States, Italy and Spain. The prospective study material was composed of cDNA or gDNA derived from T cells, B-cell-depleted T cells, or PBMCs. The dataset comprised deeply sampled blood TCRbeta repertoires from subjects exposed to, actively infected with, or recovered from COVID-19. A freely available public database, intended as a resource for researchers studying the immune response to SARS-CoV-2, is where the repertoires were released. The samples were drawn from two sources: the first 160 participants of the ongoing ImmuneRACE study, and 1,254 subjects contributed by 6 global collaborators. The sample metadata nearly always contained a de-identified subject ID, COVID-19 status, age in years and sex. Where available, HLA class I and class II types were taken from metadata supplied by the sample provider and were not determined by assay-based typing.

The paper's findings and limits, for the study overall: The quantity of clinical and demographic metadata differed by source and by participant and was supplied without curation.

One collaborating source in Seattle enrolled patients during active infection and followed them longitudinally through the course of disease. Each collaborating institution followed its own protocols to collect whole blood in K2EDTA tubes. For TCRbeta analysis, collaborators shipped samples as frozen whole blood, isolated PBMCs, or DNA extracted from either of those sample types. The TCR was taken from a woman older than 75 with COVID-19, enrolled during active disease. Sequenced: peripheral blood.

Read as DNA, the sequence is TGTGCCAGCAGTAGCAGGGGCCAGGGAGATACGCAGTATTTT. Its translation reads: CASSSRGQGDTQYF. This receptor chain uses TRBV27 and TRBJ2-3, and possibly TRBD1, on 6 matching bases. The germline V gene (reference sequence) yields MNHEY for CDR1 and SMNVEV for CDR2. V loses 5 bases of germline sequence and J loses 5 bases, and the interval between the two ends is 14 bases. The CDR3, cysteine through phenylalanine, is 14 amino acids long. Only the CDR3 DNA is retained, 42 bases long and in frame from the first base.